The source of this T cell receptor beta chain is a study of cytomegalovirus exposure and HLA in healthy donors. Germline V gives CDR1 SQVTM, CDR2 ANQGSEA. The CDR3 has 12 residues. Trimming stripped 2 bases from V and 3 bases from J, with 7 bases between. The data were produced by immunoSEQ multiplex PCR, yet TCRdb's version contains in-frame clones alone and is incomplete. The sample lists 200,000 to 250,000 clones, roughly 83% seen once, with over 13% in the top ten. The rearrangement uses TRBV29-1 and TRBJ1-2; D call uncertain. The receptor's source is a woman aged 30 to 39 in good health and CMV-seropositive. What was sequenced was PBMCs. The CDR3 is CSVERADYGYTF. The CDR3, as DNA: TGCAGCGTTGAACGGGCAGACTATGGCTACACCTTC.